The clone carrying this TCR beta chain was seen more than once but under ten times. The source of the sample is a study of T cells in Graves' hyperthyroidism and ophthalmopathy. The CDR3 is 15 residues long. The J segment lost 5 bases and the V segment lost 5 bases, leaving 9 bases of the junction unmatched. Germline V gives CDR1 SEHNR, CDR2 FQNEAQ (reference sequence). RNA transcripts gave rise to amplified TCR beta CDR3 regions. The study used the HTBI primer set for a first-round RT-PCR of the TCR CDR3. TCRdb fed the multiplex PCR reads into MiXCR, producing one record per CDR3 protein. The sample shows approximately 690,000 distinct CDR3 sequences, roughly 15% of them seen only once.

This receptor was obtained from a woman in her fifties or sixties with Graves' ophthalmopathy. This rearrangement joins TRBV7-9 to TRBJ1-1; 9 bases align to TRBD1. Material: blood. The CDR3 protein is CASSSLGTGWTEAFF. In DNA, the CDR3 is TGTGCCAGCAGCAGCCTGGGGACAGGGTGGACTGAAGCTTTCTTT.